The rows below give T cell receptor beta chains drawn from one sample of a study of blood T cell repertoires in COVID-19. TCRdb's table, derived via immunoSEQ multiplex PCR, lists solely in-frame clones and lacks some. The data contain about 170,000 clones, roughly 85% of them singletons. The sample taken for sequencing was peripheral blood. The receptors derive from a woman of 80 years or more with acute or convalescent COVID-19. Each CDR3 is given with its conserved first and last residue. The order of the fields is J gene, clone size, D gene, V gene, CDR3 DNA, CDR3 protein. A D gene is named only where the DNA matches it firmly. Rows may omit the clone size; those that give it use once, few, many or a size class.

TRBJ1-2	.	.	TRBV5-1	TGCGCCAGCAGCTTGGAAACAGGAACTAACTATGGCTACACCTTC	CASSLETGTNYGYTF
TRBJ2-2	once	TRBD1	TRBV5-1	TGCGCCAGCAGCCCCTGGACAGGAGCCACGAACACCGGGGAGCTGTTTTTT	CASSPWTGATNTGELFF
TRBJ2-5	.	TRBD2	TRBV7-9	TGTGCCAGCAGCCCCCGGAGCGGGGGGGCAGAGACCCAGTACTTC	CASSPRSGGAETQYF
TRBJ1-2	.	TRBD1	TRBV5-1	TGCGCCAGCAGCTTGCCCGGACAGGGGATCTATGGCTACACCTTC	CASSLPGQGIYGYTF
TRBJ2-1	.	.	TRBV6-2/TRBV6-3	TGTGCCAGCAGTTACTCTTCTACCGGGACTGGAGCCTACAATGAGCAGTTCTTC	CASSYSSTGTGAYNEQFF
TRBJ1-1	.	.	TRBV6-2/TRBV6-3	TGTGCCAGCAGTTACTACAGGGTTGGGAACACTGAAGCTTTCTTT	CASSYYRVGNTEAFF
TRBJ1-4	.	.	TRBV5-4	TGTGCCAGCAGCCTCGGCCCCACAGGGTACGGTGGTGAAAAACTGTTTTTT	CASSLGPTGYGGEKLFF
TRBJ1-5	.	.	TRBV7-2	TGTGCCAGCAGCCCTGGAGCAGAGGTACAGCCCCAGCATTTT	CASSPGAEVQPQHF
TRBJ1-2	.	.	TRBV25-1	TGTGCCAGCAGTGACCCAGCCACAGAGAACTATGGCTACACCTTC	CASSDPATENYGYTF
TRBJ2-7	.	TRBD1	TRBV29-1	TGCAGCGTGAAGACAGGGGCTAGCTCCTACGAGCAGTACTTC	CSVKTGASSYEQYF
TRBJ1-5	.	TRBD1	TRBV4-1	TGCGCCAGCAGCGCACTGCCGGGACAGGGAGGCCAGCCCCAGCATTTT	CASSALPGQGGQPQHF
TRBJ2-7	.	TRBD2	TRBV5-1	TGCGCCAGCAGCTTGTCTCCCGGGAGGGCCGAGCAGTACTTC	CASSLSPGRAEQYF
TRBJ2-7	once	.	TRBV29-1	TGCAGCGTTGGGAGGGGTCTCCTGGGCGAGCAGTACTTC	CSVGRGLLGEQYF
TRBJ1-2	.	.	TRBV25-1	TGTGCCAGCAGTGAAGGTCATGGGCAAATCTATGGCTACACCTTC	CASSEGHGQIYGYTF
TRBJ2-7	.	TRBD2	TRBV9	TGTGCCAGCAGCGTCACCACCCCTCACCTAGCGGGGGGCCCCTACGAGCAGTACTTC	CASSVTTPHLAGGPYEQYF
TRBJ2-7	.	TRBD2	TRBV4-1	TGCGCCAGCAGCCAAGATCGGCGGGAGGGCCTCTACGAGCAGTACTTC	CASSQDRREGLYEQYF
TRBJ2-7	.	.	TRBV11-2	TGTGCCAGCAGCTTAGTCACTAGTAGGCTGGCACCTTACGAGCAGTACTTC	CASSLVTSRLAPYEQYF
TRBJ2-7	.	TRBD2	TRBV28	TGTGCCAGCAGTTTCAGGAGCGGGGCCCCCTACGAGCAGTACTTC	CASSFRSGAPYEQYF
TRBJ2-7	.	.	TRBV3-1/TRBV3-2	TGTGCCAGCAGCCAAGAAATACGAGACAGCTCCTACGAGCAGTACTTC	CASSQEIRDSSYEQYF
TRBJ2-7	.	.	TRBV19	TGTGCCAGTAGTTTATCCCCCCCCTACGAGCAGTACTTC	CASSLSPPYEQYF
TRBJ2-2	.	TRBD2	TRBV9	TGTGCCAGCAGCGGAACAGCGGGGTCGATCGGGGCCGGGGAGCTGTTTTTT	CASSGTAGSIGAGELFF
TRBJ2-3	few	.	TRBV7-9	TGTGCCAGCAGCTTACTGGTTGGGCAGAAGACAGATACGCAGTATTTT	CASSLLVGQKTDTQYF
TRBJ2-1	.	TRBD2	TRBV6-6	TGTGCCAGCAGTCAACTAGCGGGAGGGCCTAGCTCCTACAATGAGCAGTTCTTC	CASSQLAGGPSSYNEQFF
TRBJ2-2	.	TRBD1	TRBV18	TGTGCCAGCTCACCCGGGACAGGGGCGAACACCGGGGAGCTGTTTTTT	CASSPGTGANTGELFF
TRBJ2-1	.	TRBD1	TRBV7-2	TGTGCCAGCAGCCTCCGGTGGGGACAGTTCGATGAGCAGTTCTTC	CASSLRWGQFDEQFF
TRBJ2-5	.	TRBD2	TRBV28	TGTGCCAGCAGTTTGGCCCTAGCGGGGACGCCGAGTGGAGAGACCCAGTACTTC	CASSLALAGTPSGETQYF
TRBJ1-1	.	TRBD1	TRBV9	TGTGCCAGCAGCGTCGGACAGGACACTGAAGCTTTCTTT	CASSVGQDTEAFF
TRBJ2-5	.	TRBD2	TRBV28	TGTGCCAGCAGTCCGTTAACTAGCGGGGGGACTAAAGAGACCCAGTACTTC	CASSPLTSGGTKETQYF
TRBJ2-2	.	TRBD2	TRBV20-1	TGCAGTGCTAGTGTCGGACTAGCGGGGAACACCGGGGAGCTGTTTTTT	CSASVGLAGNTGELFF
TRBJ1-1	.	.	TRBV6-7	TGTGCCAGCAGGCAGAGGTGGGACACTGAAGCTTTCTTT	CASRQRWDTEAFF
TRBJ1-5	.	.	TRBV21-1	TGTGCCAGCAGCAAAGTCTCACAACCGAATCAGCCCCAGCATTTT	CASSKVSQPNQPQHF
TRBJ2-3	.	TRBD1	TRBV5-1	TGCGCCAGCAGCTTGGTGGGACAGGTCAACACAGATACGCAGTATTTT	CASSLVGQVNTDTQYF
TRBJ2-2	.	.	TRBV10-3	TGTGCCATCCCCCGGGGTACCGGGAGTGAAAACACCGGGGAGCTGTTTTTT	CAIPRGTGSENTGELFF
TRBJ1-6	few	TRBD1	TRBV19	TGTGCCAGTAGTACGACAGGGGCTTTAACCACGTCACCCCTCCACTTT	CASSTTGALTTSPLHF
TRBJ2-7	once	TRBD1	TRBV2	TGTGCCAGCAGGTACGGACAGGGGCCCTACGAGCAGTACTTC	CASRYGQGPYEQYF
TRBJ1-5	once	TRBD1	TRBV19	TGTGCCAGTAGGAGACAGGGGGCGTTACAGCCCCAGCATTTT	CASRRQGALQPQHF
TRBJ1-5	.	TRBD1	TRBV27	TGTGCCAGCAGTACATCACAGGGGAATCAGCCCCAGCATTTT	CASSTSQGNQPQHF
TRBJ2-7	many	TRBD1	TRBV27	TGTGCCAGCAGTACCTCAGGGGGCGCAAAGTACGAGCAGTACTTC	CASSTSGGAKYEQYF
TRBJ2-3	once	.	TRBV19	TGTGCCAGTAGTATAGGCCGGGATACGCAGTATTTT	CASSIGRDTQYF
TRBJ1-4	.	.	TRBV20-1	TGCAGTGCTAGTTCCGAGATTAATGAAAAACTGTTTTTT	CSASSEINEKLFF
TRBJ2-1	.	TRBD2	TRBV4-3	TGCGCCAGCAGCCAAGTATTATCGGGTCTAGCGGGGAGCAATGAGCAGTTCTTC	CASSQVLSGLAGSNEQFF
TRBJ2-3	few	.	TRBV7-2	TGTGCCAGCAGCGTGACTGACACAGATACGCAGTATTTT	CASSVTDTDTQYF
TRBJ2-1	.	.	TRBV27	TGTGCCAGCAGTTCCCGGAGGGGACGGTCCACCTACAATGAGCAGTTCTTC	CASSSRRGRSTYNEQFF